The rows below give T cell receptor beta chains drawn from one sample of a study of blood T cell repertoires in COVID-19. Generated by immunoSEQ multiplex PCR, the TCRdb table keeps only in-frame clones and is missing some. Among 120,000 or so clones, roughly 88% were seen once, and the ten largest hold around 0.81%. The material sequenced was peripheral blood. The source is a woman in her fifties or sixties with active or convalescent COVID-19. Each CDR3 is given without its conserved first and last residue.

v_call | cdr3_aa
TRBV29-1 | TINRVNTEAF
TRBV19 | ASRYLAGNTDTQY
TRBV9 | ASSPPGTGMNEQF
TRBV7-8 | ASSFGQALNIQY
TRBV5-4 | ASSLEPSDTQY
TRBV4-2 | ASSQRTAGNTGELF
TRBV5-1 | ASSLEGASNTQY
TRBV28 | ASSSPGQGALSPLH
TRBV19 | ASRQSLPDILNEKLF
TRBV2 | ASSEVRDQPQH
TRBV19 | ASSPTGTRNGSPLH
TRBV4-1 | ASSQVAGEGEQY
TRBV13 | ASSLGDSVGYNEQF
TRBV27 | ASSLGFYQPQH
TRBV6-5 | ASTRTLNTEAF
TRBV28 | ASSLGTGKNSPLH
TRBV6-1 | ASSESSEVETQY
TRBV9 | ASSVEGQATNYGYT
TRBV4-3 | ASSQDWGTSGSRTGELF
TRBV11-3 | ASSLRLAGGNTQY
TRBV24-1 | ATSDLRFGSTDTQY
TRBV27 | ASSFGTGYYGYT
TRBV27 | ASSFSRQVMEQY
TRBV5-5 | ASSLRGGEQY
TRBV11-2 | ASSLGQGFFEQY
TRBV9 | ASSVGPGGSYGYT